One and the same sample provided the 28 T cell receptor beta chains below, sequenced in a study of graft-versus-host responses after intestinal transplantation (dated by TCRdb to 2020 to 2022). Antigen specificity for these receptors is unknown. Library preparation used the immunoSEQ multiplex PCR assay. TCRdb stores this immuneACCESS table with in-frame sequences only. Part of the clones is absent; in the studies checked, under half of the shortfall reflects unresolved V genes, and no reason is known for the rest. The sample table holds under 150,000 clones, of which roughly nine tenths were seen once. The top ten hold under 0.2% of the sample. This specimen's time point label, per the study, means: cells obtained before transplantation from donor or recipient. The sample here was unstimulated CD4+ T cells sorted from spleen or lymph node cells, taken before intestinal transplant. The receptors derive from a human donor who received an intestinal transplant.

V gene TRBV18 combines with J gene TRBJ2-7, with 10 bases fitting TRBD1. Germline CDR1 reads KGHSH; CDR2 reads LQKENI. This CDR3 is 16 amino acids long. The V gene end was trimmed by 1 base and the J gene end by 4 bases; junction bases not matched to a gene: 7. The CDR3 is CASSPRDRGFGYEQYF. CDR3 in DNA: TGTGCCAGCTCACCACGGGACAGGGGATTCGGTTACGAGCAGTACTTC.

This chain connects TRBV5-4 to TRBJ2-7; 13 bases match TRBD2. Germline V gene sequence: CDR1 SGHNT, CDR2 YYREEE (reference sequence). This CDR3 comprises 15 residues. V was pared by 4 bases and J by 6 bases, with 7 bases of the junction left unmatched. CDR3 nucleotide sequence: TGTGCCAGCAGCCCTTCGGGACTAGCGGGAAGCGAGCAGTACTTC. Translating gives CASSPSGLAGSEQYF.

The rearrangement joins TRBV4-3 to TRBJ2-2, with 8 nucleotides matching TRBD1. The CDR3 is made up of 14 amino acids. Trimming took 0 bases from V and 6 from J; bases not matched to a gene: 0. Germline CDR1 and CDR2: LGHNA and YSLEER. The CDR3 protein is CASSQETGAGELFF. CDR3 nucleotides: TGCGCCAGCAGCCAAGAGACAGGGGCCGGGGAGCTGTTTTTT.

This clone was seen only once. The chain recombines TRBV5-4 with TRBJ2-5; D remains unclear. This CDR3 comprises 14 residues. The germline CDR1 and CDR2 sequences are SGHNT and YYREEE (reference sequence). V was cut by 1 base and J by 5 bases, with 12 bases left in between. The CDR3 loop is CASSLIGVRETQYF. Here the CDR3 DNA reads TGTGCCAGCAGCTTGATTGGCGTGCGGGAGACCCAGTACTTC.

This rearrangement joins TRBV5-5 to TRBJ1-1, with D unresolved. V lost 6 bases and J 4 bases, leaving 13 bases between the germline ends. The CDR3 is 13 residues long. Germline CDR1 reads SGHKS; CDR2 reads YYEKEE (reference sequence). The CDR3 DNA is TGTGCCAGCACCCCGGTTCCCGGCACTGAAGCTTTCTTT. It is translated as CASTPVPGTEAFF.

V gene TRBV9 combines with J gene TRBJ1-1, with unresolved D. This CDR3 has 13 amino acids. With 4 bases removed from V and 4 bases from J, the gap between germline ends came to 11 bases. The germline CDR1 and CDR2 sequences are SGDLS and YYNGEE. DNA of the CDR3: TGTGCCAGCAGCCGGGATATGGGCACTGAAGCTTTCTTT. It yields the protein CASSRDMGTEAFF.

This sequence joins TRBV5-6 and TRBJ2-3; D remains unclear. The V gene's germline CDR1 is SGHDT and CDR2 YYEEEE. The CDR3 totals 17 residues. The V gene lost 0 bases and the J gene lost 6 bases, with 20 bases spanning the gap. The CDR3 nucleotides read TGTGCCAGCAGCTTGGTAGTCGCGGATATAACCGGGGATACGCAGTATTTT. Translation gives CASSLVVADITGDTQYF.

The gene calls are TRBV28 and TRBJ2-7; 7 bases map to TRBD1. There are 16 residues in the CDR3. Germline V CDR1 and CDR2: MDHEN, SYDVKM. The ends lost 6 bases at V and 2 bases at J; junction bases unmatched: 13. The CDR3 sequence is CASSPDRVIGAYEQYF. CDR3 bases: TGTGCCAGCAGCCCTGACAGGGTAATCGGGGCCTACGAGCAGTACTTC.

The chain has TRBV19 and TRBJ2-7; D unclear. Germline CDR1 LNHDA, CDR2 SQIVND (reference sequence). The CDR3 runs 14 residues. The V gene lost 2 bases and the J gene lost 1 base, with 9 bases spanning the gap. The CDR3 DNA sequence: TGTGCCAGTAGTATAACCCCCGGGTCCTACGAGCAGTACTTC. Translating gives CASSITPGSYEQYF.

The CDR3 sequence is CAWSPNSNQPQHF. The CDR3 nucleotides read TGTGCCTGGAGTCCTAATAGCAATCAGCCCCAGCATTTT. This chain uses TRBV30 with TRBJ1-5; no clear D. The CDR3 is 13 residues long. Germline CDR1 and CDR2: GTSNPN and SVGIG (reference sequence). Trimming left V 2 bases short and J 0 bases short, with 5 bases between.

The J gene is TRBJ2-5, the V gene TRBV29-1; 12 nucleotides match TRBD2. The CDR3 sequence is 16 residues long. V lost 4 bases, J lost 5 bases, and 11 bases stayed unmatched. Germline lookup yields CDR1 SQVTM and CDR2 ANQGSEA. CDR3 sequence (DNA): TGCAGCGTTGTAAGACTAGCGGGAGATTGGGGCGAGACCCAGTACTTC. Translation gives CSVVRLAGDWGETQYF.

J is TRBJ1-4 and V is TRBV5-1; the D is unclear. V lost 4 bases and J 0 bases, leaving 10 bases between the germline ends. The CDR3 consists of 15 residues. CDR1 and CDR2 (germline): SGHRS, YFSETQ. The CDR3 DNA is TGCGCCAGCAGCGCGTTGGGCACAACTAATGAAAAACTGTTTTTT. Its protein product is CASSALGTTNEKLFF.

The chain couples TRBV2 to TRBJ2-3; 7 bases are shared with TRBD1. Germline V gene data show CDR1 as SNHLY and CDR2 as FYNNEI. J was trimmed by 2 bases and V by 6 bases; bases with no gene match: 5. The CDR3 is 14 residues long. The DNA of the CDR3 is TGTGCCAGCAGGTGGGGGACAGCCACAGATACGCAGTATTTT. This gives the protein CASRWGTATDTQYF.

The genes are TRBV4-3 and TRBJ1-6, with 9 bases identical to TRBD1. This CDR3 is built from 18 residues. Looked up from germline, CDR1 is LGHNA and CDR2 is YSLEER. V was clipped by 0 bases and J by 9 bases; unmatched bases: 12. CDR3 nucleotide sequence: TGCGCCAGCAGCCAAGACGGGGGGACAGGGCGATATGGTTCACCCCTCCACTTT. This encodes CASSQDGGTGRYGSPLHF.

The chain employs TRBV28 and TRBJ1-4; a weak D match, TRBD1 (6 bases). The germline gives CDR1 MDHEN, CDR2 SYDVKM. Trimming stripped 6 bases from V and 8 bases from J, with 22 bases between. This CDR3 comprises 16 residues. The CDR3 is CASSLYGPGESEKLFF. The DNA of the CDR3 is TGTGCCAGCAGCCTCTATGGTCCAGGGGAATCCGAAAAACTGTTTTTT.

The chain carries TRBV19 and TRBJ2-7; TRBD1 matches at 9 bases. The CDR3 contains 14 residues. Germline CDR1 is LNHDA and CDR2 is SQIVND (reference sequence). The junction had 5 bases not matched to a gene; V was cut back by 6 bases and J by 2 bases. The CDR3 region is CASRIRTGAYEQYF. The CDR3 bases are TGTGCCAGTAGAATCCGGACAGGGGCCTACGAGCAGTACTTC.

CDR3 bases: TGTGCCAGCAGCCAACAGGGGGCCTTACAAGAGACCCAGTACTTC. It codes for CASSQQGALQETQYF. This rearrangement joins TRBV7-2 to TRBJ2-5, with TRBD1 matching over 9 bases. Germline V CDR1 and CDR2: SGHTA, FQGNSA. Trimming cost V 5 bases and J 2 bases; bases outside gene matches: 6. The CDR3 is 15 amino acids.

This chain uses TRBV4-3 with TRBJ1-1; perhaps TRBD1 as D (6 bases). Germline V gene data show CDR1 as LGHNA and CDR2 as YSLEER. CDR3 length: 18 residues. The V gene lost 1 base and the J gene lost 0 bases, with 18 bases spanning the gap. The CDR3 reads CASSQVWGPGKMNTEAFF. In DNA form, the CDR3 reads TGCGCCAGCAGCCAAGTGTGGGGGCCGGGGAAAATGAACACTGAAGCTTTCTTT.

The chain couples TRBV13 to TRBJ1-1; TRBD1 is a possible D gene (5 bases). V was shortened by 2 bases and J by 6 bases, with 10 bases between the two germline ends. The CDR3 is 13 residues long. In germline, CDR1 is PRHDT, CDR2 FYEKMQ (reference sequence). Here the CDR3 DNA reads TGTGCCAGCAGCTTAAGGCAGGGTCCTGAAGCTTTCTTT. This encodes CASSLRQGPEAFF.

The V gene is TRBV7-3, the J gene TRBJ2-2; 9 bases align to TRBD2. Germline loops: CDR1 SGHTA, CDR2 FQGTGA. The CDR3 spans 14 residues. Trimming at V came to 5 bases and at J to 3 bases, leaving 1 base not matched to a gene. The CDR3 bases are TGTGCCAGCAGCCGACTAGCGGACACCGGGGAGCTGTTTTTT. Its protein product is CASSRLADTGELFF.

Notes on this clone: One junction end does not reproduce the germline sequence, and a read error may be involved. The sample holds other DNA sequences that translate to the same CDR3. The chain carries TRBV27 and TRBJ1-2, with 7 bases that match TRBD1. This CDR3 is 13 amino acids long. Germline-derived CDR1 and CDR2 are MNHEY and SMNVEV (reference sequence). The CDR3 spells CASSLSGGYGYTF. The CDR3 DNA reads TGCGCCAGCAGTTTATCAGGGGGCTATGGCTACACCTTC.

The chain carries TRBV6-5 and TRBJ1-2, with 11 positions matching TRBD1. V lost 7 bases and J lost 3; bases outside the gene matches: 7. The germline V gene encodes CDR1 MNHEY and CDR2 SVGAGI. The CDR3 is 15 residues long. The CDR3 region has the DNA TGTGCCAGCACCAGAGGACAGGGGGCCTACTATGGCTACACCTTC. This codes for CASTRGQGAYYGYTF.

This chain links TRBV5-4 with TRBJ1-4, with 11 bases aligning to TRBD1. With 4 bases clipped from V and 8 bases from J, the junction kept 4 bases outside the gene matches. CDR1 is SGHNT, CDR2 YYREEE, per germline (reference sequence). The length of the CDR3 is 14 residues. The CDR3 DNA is TGTGCCAGCAGCGAGGGACAGGGGGACGAAAAACTGTTTTTT. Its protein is CASSEGQGDEKLFF.

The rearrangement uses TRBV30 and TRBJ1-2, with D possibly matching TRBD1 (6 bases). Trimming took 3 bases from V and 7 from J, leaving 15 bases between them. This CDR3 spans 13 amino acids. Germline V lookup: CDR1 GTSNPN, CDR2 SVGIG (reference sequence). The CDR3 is CAWSGTGRPGYTF. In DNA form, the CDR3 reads TGTGCCTGGAGCGGAACAGGGCGGCCTGGCTACACCTTC. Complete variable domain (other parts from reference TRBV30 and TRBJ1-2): SQTIHQWPATLVQPVGSPLSLECTVEGTSNPNLYWYRQAAGRGLQLLFYSVGIGQISSEVPQNLSASRPQDRQFILSSKKLLLSDSGFYLCAWSGTGRPGYTFGSGTRLTVV.

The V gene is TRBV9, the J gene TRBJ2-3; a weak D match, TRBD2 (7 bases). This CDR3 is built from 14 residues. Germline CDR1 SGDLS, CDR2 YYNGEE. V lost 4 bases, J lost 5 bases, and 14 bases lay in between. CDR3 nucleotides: TGTGCCAGCAGCCCCGGGGGGCAGCAAGATACGCAGTATTTT. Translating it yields CASSPGGQQDTQYF.

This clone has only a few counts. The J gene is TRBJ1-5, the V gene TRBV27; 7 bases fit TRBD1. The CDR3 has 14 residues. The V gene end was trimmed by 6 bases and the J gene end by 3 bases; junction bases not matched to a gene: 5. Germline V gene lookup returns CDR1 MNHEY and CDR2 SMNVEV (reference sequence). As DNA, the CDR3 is TGTGCCAGCAGCCTAGACAGGGCCAATCAGCCCCAGCATTTT. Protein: CASSLDRANQPQHF.

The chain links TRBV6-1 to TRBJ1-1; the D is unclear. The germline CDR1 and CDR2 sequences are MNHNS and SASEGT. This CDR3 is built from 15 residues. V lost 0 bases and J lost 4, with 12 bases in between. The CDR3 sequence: CASSEAGRKRTEAFF. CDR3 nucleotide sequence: TGTGCCAGCAGTGAAGCAGGCCGCAAGCGCACTGAAGCTTTCTTT.

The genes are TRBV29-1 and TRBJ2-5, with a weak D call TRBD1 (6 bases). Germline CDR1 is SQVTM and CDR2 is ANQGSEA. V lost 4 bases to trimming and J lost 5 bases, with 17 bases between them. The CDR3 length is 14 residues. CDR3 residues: CSVAPRGIGETQYF. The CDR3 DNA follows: TGCAGCGTTGCCCCAAGGGGGATCGGGGAGACCCAGTACTTC.